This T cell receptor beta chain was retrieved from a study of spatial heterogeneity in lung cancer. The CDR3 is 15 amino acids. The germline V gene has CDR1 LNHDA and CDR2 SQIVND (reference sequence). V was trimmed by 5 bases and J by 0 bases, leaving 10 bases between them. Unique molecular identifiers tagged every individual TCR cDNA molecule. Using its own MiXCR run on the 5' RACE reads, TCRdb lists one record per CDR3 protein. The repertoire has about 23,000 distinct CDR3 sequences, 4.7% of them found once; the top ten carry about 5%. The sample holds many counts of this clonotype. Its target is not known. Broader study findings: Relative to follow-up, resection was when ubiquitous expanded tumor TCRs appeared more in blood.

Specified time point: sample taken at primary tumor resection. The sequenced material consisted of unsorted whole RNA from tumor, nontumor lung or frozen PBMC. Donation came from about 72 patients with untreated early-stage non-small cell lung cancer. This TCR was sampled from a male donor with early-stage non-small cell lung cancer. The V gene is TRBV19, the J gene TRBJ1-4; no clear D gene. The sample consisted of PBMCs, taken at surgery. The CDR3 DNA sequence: TGTGCCAGTAGTTTGGCGGGAGCAACTAATGAAAAACTGTTTTTT. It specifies CASSLAGATNEKLFF.